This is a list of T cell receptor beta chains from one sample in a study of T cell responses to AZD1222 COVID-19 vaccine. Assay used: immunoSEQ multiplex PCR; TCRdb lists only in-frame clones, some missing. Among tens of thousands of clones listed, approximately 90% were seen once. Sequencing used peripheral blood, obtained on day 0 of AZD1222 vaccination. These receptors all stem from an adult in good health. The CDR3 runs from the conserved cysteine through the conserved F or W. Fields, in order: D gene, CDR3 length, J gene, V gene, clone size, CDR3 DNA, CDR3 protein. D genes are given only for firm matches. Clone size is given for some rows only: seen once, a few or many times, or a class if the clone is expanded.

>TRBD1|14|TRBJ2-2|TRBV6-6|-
TGTGCCAGCTCCCCGGGACAGGGCGCGCGGGAGCTGTTTTTT
CASSPGQGARELFF
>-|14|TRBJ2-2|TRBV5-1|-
TGCGCCAGCAGCTTGTTTGTGCGCAACGGGGAGCTGTTTTTT
CASSLFVRNGELFF
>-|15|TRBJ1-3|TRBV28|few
TGTGCCAGCAGTCCCCTCAGGGAGTCTGGAAACACCATATATTTT
CASSPLRESGNTIYF
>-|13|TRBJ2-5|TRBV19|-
TGTGCCACCTCAAGAACCCGGGGAGAGACCCAGTACTTC
CATSRTRGETQYF
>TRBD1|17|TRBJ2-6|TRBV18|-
TGTGCCAGCTCACCCGGACAGGGTGCCTCTGGGGCCAACGTCCTGACTTTC
CASSPGQGASGANVLTF
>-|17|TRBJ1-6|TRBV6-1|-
TGTGCCAGCAGTGGGTCCTCCGGGAGCTCCTATAATTCACCCCTCCACTTT
CASSGSSGSSYNSPLHF
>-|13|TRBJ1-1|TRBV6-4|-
TGTGCCAGCAGTGACCGCGTGAACACTGAAGCTTTCTTT
CASSDRVNTEAFF
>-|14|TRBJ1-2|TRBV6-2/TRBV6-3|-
TGTGCCAGCAGCGACCGGCGGGGGCGGAATGGCTACACCTTC
CASSDRRGRNGYTF
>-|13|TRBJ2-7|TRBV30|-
TGTGCCTGGATCGGAGTTGAAACGGGGGAGCAGTACTTC
CAWIGVETGEQYF
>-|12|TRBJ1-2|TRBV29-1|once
TGCAGCGTTGAAGATTTCGGGCATGGCTACACCTTC
CSVEDFGHGYTF
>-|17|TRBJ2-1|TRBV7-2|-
TGTGCCAGCAGCTTACCGGTGGGAAGGGATTCCTACAATGAGCAGTTCTTC
CASSLPVGRDSYNEQFF
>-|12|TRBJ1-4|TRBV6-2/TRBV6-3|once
TGTGCCAGCAGTTACTCGACTATGGTGCTGTTTTTT
CASSYSTMVLFF
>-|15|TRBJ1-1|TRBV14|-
TGTGCCAGCAGCCAAGTGGCGGGAGTGGGAACTGAAGCTTTCTTT
CASSQVAGVGTEAFF
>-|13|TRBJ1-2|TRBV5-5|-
TGTGCCAGCAGCTTAATGAGGGACCATGGCTACACCTTC
CASSLMRDHGYTF
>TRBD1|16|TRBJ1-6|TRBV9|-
TGTGCCAGCAGCACTCGACCGGGACAGACAAATTCACCCCTCCACTTT
CASSTRPGQTNSPLHF
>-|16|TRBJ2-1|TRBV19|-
TGTGCCAGTAGAGGGCAGGGCGAGAGCTCCTACAATGAGCAGTTCTTC
CASRGQGESSYNEQFF
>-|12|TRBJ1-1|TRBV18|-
TGTGCCAGCTCACCCGGTAGGACTGAAGCTTTCTTT
CASSPGRTEAFF
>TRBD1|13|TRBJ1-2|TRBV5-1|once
TGCGCCAGCAGTCGGGACAGAAGCTATGGCTACACCTTC
CASSRDRSYGYTF
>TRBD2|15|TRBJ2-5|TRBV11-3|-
TGTGCCAGCAGCTTAGGGGGCGGACTAGCAGAGACCCAGTACTTC
CASSLGGGLAETQYF
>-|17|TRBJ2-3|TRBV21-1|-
TGTGCCAGCAGCAAAGCAGCGGGGGGGCTTAGCACAGATACGCAGTATTTT
CASSKAAGGLSTDTQYF
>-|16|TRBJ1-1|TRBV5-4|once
TGTGCCAGCAGCCCCCCGGTCGGGGCGGGGAACACTGAAGCTTTCTTT
CASSPPVGAGNTEAFF
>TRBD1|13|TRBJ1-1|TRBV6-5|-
TGTGCCAGCAGGACAGGGCTGGACACTGAAGCTTTCTTT
CASRTGLDTEAFF
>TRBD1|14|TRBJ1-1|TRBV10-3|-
TGTGCCAGTAGGGACAGGGGGCGTACCACTGAAGCTTTCTTT
CASRDRGRTTEAFF
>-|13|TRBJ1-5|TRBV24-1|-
TGTGCCACCAGTGATCAGGGAGGACAGCCCCAGCATTTT
CATSDQGGQPQHF
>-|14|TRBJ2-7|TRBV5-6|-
TGTGCCAGCAGCTTGGCACACATCTCCTACGAGCAGTACTTC
CASSLAHISYEQYF
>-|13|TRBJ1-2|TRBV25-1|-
TGTGCCAGCAGTGGCGGGGGGTGGGATGGCTACACCTTC
CASSGGGWDGYTF
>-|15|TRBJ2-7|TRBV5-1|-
TGCGCCAGCAGCTTGTCGGGTTCAGGTTACTACGAGCAGTACTTC
CASSLSGSGYYEQYF
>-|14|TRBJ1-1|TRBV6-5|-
TGTGCCAGCACCGATCGGTGGAAGAACACTGAAGCTTTCTTT
CASTDRWKNTEAFF
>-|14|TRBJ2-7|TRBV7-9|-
TGTGCCAGCAGCTTAGAGGCACTTCCCTACGAGCAGTACTTC
CASSLEALPYEQYF
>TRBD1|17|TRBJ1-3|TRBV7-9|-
TGTGCCAGCAGCTCACTAACGACCGGGACAGTGGTCAACACCATATATTTT
CASSSLTTGTVVNTIYF
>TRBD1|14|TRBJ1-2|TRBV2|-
TGTGCCAGCAGTTTGGGACAGCTGAACTATGGCTACACCTTC
CASSLGQLNYGYTF
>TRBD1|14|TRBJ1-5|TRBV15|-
TGTGCCACCAGCAGGGACAGGATCAATCAGCCCCAGCATTTT
CATSRDRINQPQHF
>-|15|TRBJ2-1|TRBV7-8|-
TGTGCCAGCAGCCGAGACTGGAGCTCCTACAATGAGCAGTTCTTC
CASSRDWSSYNEQFF
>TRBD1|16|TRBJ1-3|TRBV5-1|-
TGCGCCAGCAGCTTGGAGGGGGCTGCGCGAAGAAACACCATATATTTT
CASSLEGAARRNTIYF
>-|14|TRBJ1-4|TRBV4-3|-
TGCGCCAGCCGCCGACAGGCTGTAGATGAAAAACTGTTTTTT
CASRRQAVDEKLFF
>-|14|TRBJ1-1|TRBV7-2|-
TGTGCCAGCAGCTTACGCTCGCTGAACACTGAAGCTTTCTTT
CASSLRSLNTEAFF
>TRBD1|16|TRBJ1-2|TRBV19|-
TGTGCCAGTAGTCCATCGGGGACAGCGGGGGACTATGGCTACACCTTC
CASSPSGTAGDYGYTF
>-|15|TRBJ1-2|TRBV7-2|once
TGTGCCAGCAGCTCCTCGGCTTCAGCTAACTATGGCTACACCTTC
CASSSSASANYGYTF
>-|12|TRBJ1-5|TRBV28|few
TGTGCCAGCAGTTTCGGGGATATGCCCCAGCATTTT
CASSFGDMPQHF
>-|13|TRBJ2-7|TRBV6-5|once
TGTGCCAGCAGTTACGCCTACTCCTACGAGCAGTACTTC
CASSYAYSYEQYF
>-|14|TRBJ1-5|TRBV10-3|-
TGTGCCATCAGTGATTCAGTGGGGTATCAGCCCCAGCATTTT
CAISDSVGYQPQHF
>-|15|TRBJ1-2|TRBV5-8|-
TGTGCCAGCAGCTTGGTAGTGGGAGGGGACTATGGCTACACCTTC
CASSLVVGGDYGYTF
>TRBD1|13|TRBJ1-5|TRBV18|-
TGTGCCAGCTCAGCAGGGGGCTCTCAGCCCCAGCATTTT
CASSAGGSQPQHF
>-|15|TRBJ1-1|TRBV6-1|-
TGTGCCAGCAGTGAACTATGGGGAGGGGGCACTGAAGCTTTCTTT
CASSELWGGGTEAFF
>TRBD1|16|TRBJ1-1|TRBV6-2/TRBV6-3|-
TGTGCCAGCAGTTACTCGTCAGGGGGCATGAACACTGAAGCTTTCTTT
CASSYSSGGMNTEAFF
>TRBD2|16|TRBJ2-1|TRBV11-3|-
TGTGCCAGCGGCCACGGGACTAGCGGGGGGGCCAGTGAGCAGTTCTTC
CASGHGTSGGASEQFF
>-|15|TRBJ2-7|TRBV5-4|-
TGTGCCAGCAGCTTGCAGTCCGGGGTAATTGGCGAGCAGTACTTC
CASSLQSGVIGEQYF
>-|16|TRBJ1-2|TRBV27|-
TGTGCCAGCAGTTTATCTGGCCAGGGCGCCAACTATGGCTACACCTTC
CASSLSGQGANYGYTF
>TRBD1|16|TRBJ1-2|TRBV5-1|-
TGCGCCAGCAGCTTTTCCCATCCGACAGGGGGTAATGGCTACACCTTC
CASSFSHPTGGNGYTF
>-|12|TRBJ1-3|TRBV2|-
TGTGCCAGCACAGGATCTGGAAACACCATATATTTT
CASTGSGNTIYF
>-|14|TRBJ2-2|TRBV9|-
TGTGCCAGCAGCCCGACGGGACTCCCCGGGGAGCTGTTTTTT
CASSPTGLPGELFF
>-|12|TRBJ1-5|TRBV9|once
TGTGCCAGCAGCGTAGAGGGGCAGCCCCAGCATTTT
CASSVEGQPQHF
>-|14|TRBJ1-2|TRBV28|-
TGTGCCAGCAGTTTAAAGGGAGCTAACTATGGCTACACCTTC
CASSLKGANYGYTF